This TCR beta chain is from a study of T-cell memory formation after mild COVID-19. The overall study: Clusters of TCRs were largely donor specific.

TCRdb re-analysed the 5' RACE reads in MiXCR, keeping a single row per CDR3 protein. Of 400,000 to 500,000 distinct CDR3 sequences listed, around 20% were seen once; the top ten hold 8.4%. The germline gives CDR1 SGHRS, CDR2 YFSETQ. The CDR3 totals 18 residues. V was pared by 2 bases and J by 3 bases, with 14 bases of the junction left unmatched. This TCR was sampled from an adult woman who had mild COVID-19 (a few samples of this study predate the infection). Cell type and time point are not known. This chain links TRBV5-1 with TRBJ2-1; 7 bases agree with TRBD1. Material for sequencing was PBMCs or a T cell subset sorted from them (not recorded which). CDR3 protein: CASSLGQARSGLYNEQFF. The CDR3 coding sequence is TGCGCCAGCAGCTTAGGACAGGCCCGGTCGGGGCTCTACAATGAGCAGTTCTTC.